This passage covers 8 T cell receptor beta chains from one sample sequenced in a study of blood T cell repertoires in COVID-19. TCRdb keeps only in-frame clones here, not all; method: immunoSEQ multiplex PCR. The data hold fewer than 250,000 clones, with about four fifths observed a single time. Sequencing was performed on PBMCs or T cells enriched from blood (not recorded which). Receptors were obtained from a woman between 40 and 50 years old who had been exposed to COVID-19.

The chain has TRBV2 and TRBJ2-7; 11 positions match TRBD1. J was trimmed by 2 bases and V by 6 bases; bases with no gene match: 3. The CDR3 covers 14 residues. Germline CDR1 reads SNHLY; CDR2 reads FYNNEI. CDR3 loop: CASRPGQGAYEQYF. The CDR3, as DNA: TGTGCCAGCAGACCGGGACAGGGGGCCTACGAGCAGTACTTC. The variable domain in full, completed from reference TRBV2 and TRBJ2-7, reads EPEVTQTPSHQVTQMGQEVILRCVPISNHLYFYWYRQILGQKVEFLVSFYNNEISEKSEIFDDQFSVERPDGSNFTLKIRSTKLEDSAMYFCASRPGQGAYEQYFGPGTRLTVT.

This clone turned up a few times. Here the CDR3 reads CASSQGTLLQGDYTF. CDR3 bases: TGCGCCAGCAGCCAAGGGACCTTATTACAGGGAGACTACACCTTC. J is TRBJ1-2 and V is TRBV4-1, with D possibly matching TRBD1 (6 bases). The CDR3 is made up of 15 amino acids. Germline lookup yields CDR1 MGHRA and CDR2 YSYEKL. Trimming stripped 1 base from V and 10 bases from J, with 19 bases between.

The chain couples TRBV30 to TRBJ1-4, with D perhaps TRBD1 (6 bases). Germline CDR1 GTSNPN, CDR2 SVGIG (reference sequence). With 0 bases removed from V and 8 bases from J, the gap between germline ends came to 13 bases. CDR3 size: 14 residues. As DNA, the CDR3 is TGTGCCTGGAGTGTACAACAGGGAAGAGAAAAACTGTTTTTT. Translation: CAWSVQQGREKLFF.

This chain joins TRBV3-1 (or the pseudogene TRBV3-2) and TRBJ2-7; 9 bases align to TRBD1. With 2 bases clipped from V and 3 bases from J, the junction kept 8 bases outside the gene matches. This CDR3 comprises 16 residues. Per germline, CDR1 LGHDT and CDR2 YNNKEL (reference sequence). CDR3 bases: TGTGCCAGCAGCCAACCTAGGGGGACAGGGAACTACGAGCAGTACTTC. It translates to CASSQPRGTGNYEQYF.

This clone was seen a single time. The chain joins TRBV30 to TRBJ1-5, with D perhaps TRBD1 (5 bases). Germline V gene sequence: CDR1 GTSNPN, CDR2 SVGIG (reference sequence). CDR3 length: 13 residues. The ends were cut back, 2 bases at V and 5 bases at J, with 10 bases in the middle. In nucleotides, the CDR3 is TGTGCCTGGAGTCGTGGGGGGGATCAGCCCCAGCATTTT. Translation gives CAWSRGGDQPQHF. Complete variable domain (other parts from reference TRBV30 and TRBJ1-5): SQTIHQWPATLVQPVGSPLSLECTVEGTSNPNLYWYRQAAGRGLQLLFYSVGIGQISSEVPQNLSASRPQDRQFILSSKKLLLSDSGFYLCAWSRGGDQPQHFGDGTRLSIL.

The CDR3 loop reads CASSDRERDYGYTF. Here the CDR3 DNA reads TGTGCCAGCAGTGACCGGGAGAGGGACTATGGCTACACCTTC. The rearrangement links TRBV25-1 to TRBJ1-2; D is uncertain. The CDR3 loop spans 14 amino acids. Germline V CDR1 and CDR2: MGHDK, SYGVNS. V lost 3 bases to trimming and J lost 3 bases, with 11 bases between them.

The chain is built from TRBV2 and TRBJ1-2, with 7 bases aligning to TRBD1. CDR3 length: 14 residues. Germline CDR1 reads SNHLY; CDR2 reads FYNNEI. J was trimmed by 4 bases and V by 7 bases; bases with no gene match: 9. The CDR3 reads CASKNRGEGYGYTF. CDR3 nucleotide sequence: TGTGCCAGCAAGAACAGGGGAGAAGGCTATGGCTACACCTTC. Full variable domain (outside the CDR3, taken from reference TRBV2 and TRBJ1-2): EPEVTQTPSHQVTQMGQEVILRCVPISNHLYFYWYRQILGQKVEFLVSFYNNEISEKSEIFDDQFSVERPDGSNFTLKIRSTKLEDSAMYFCASKNRGEGYGYTFGSGTRLTVV.

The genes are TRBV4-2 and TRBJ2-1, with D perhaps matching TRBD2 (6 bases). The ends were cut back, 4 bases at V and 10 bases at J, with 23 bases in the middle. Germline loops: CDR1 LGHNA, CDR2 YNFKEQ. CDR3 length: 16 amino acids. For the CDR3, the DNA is TGTGCCAGCAGCCCCTCTACGGGACTTTCCAGATGGGAGCAGTTCTTC. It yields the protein CASSPSTGLSRWEQFF.